One and the same sample provided the 13 T cell receptor beta chains below, sequenced in a study of technical replicates of blood from a few donors. Clones were sequenced by immunoSEQ multiplex PCR, and TCRdb holds only the in-frame ones, with some missing. This repertoire shows some 80,000 clones, roughly nine tenths found once; its top ten account for approximately 0.39%. Sequencing was performed on T cells isolated from PBMCs. The receptors stem from a human donor in good health.

The chain employs TRBV9 and TRBJ2-1; D perhaps matches TRBD1 (6 bases). Germline-derived CDR1 and CDR2 are SGDLS and YYNGEE. This CDR3 region has 15 residues. V gave up 0 bases and J gave up 0 bases, with 7 bases separating them. Here the CDR3 DNA reads TGTGCCAGCAGCGTAGAGGACAGCTCCTACAATGAGCAGTTCTTC. It is translated as CASSVEDSSYNEQFF.

The chain joins TRBV10-3 to TRBJ2-3; perhaps TRBD2 as D (5 bases). Germline V gene sequence: CDR1 ENHRY, CDR2 SYGVKD. This CDR3 spans 13 amino acids. The ends were cut back, 5 bases at V and 1 base at J, with 7 bases in the middle. The CDR3 DNA is TGTGCCATCAGTCCCGGGGGCACAGATACGCAGTATTTT. It translates to CAISPGGTDTQYF.

The chain uses TRBV30 and TRBJ2-1; 9 bases are shared with TRBD2. The CDR3 covers 15 residues. The germline gives CDR1 GTSNPN, CDR2 SVGIG (reference sequence). V was pared by 0 bases and J by 7 bases, with 7 bases of the junction left unmatched. The CDR3 DNA reads TGTGCCTGGAGTGTACTCTGGACTAGCGAAAATGAGCAGTTCTTC. It yields the protein CAWSVLWTSENEQFF.

The V gene is TRBV27, the J gene TRBJ1-1, with TRBD1 as a possible D gene (5 bases). V was shortened by 2 bases and J by 10 bases, with 17 bases between the two germline ends. From germline, CDR1 is MNHEY and CDR2 SMNVEV (reference sequence). This CDR3 contains 14 residues. DNA for the CDR3: TGTGCCAGCAGTTTAAATCCAGGGTGGGTTGGAGCTTTCTTT. Protein product: CASSLNPGWVGAFF.

The chain joins TRBV28 to TRBJ2-7; the match to TRBD2 covers 7 bases. Germline V gene lookup returns CDR1 MDHEN and CDR2 SYDVKM. With 5 bases clipped from V and 2 bases from J, the junction kept 12 bases outside the gene matches. CDR3 length: 16 amino acids. In DNA form, the CDR3 reads TGTGCCAGCAGTATCTGGGAGGGAACCAGAACCTACGAGCAGTACTTC. Encoded protein: CASSIWEGTRTYEQYF. Drawing the rest from reference TRBV28 and TRBJ2-7, the complete variable domain is DVKVTQSSRYLVKRTGEKVFLECVQDMDHENMFWYRQDPGLGLRLIYFSYDVKMKEKGDIPEGYSVSREKKERFSLILESASTNQTSMYLCASSIWEGTRTYEQYFGPGTRLTVT.

The J gene is TRBJ1-3, the V gene TRBV7-9, with D possibly matching TRBD1 (5 bases). The CDR3 runs 13 residues. The V gene lost 8 bases and the J gene lost 4 bases, with 12 bases spanning the gap. Germline V CDR1 and CDR2: SEHNR, FQNEAQ (reference sequence). The CDR3 sequence: CASFEAGGNTIYF. As DNA, the CDR3 is TGTGCCAGCTTCGAGGCAGGGGGAAACACCATATATTTT.

V and J are TRBV4-1 and TRBJ2-1; D gene uncertain. The CDR3 extends over 14 amino acids. V was trimmed by 0 bases and J by 4 bases, leaving 7 bases between them. Germline V lookup: CDR1 MGHRA, CDR2 YSYEKL. The CDR3 nucleotides are TGCGCCAGCAGCCAAGATCTCAGTTACAATGAGCAGTTCTTC. This translates into CASSQDLSYNEQFF.

This rearrangement joins TRBV29-1 to TRBJ1-2, with TRBD1 matching 7 bases. The CDR3 extends over 14 amino acids. Germline trimming cut 7 bases from V and 3 bases from J; bases unmatched to any gene: 11. Per germline, CDR1 SQVTM and CDR2 ANQGSEA. This CDR3 is CSAKRQGVDYGYTF. The CDR3 bases are TGCAGCGCTAAAAGACAGGGCGTGGACTATGGCTACACCTTC.

The chain joins TRBV10-3 to TRBJ2-3, with 8 positions matching TRBD1. J lost 4 bases, V lost 11 bases, and 8 bases had no gene match. This CDR3 has 13 residues. The germline V gene has CDR1 ENHRY and CDR2 SYGVKD. The CDR3 coding sequence is TGTGCCGTCGACAGGGGAGCCGCAGATACGCAGTATTTT. Its protein product is CAVDRGAADTQYF.

This chain connects TRBV30 to TRBJ1-2; D might be TRBD1 (5 bases). V shed 3 bases and J shed 11 bases, with 13 bases lying between them. This CDR3 region has 11 residues. CDR1 and CDR2 from the germline V gene are GTSNPN and SVGIG (reference sequence). CDR3 protein: CAWSPGLPYTF. DNA for the CDR3: TGTGCCTGGAGCCCGGGACTCCCTTACACCTTC.

V usage is TRBV29-1 and J usage is TRBJ2-1; D not certain. Trimming took 2 bases from V and 2 from J, leaving 10 bases between them. The CDR3 contains 14 residues. Per the germline V gene, CDR1 is SQVTM and CDR2 is ANQGSEA. In DNA form, the CDR3 reads TGCAGCGTTGAATGGGCACAAACCTACAATGAGCAGTTCTTC. As protein: CSVEWAQTYNEQFF.

The chain combines TRBV28 with TRBJ1-5, with D possibly matching TRBD1 (5 bases). Deletions cut 4 bases from V and 0 bases from J, with 16 bases between. There are 17 residues in the CDR3. CDR1 is MDHEN and CDR2 is SYDVKM in the germline V gene. CDR3 DNA sequence: TGTGCCAGCAGTTCCCTGGGAGGGGTCTATAGCAATCAGCCCCAGCATTTT. Translation: CASSSLGGVYSNQPQHF.

The gene calls are TRBV27 and TRBJ1-5, with a tentative D call TRBD1 (5 bases). CDR1 and CDR2 from the germline V gene are MNHEY and SMNVEV (reference sequence). Deletions cut 6 bases from V and 6 bases from J, with 12 bases between. This CDR3 is built from 13 residues. In DNA, the CDR3 is TGTGCCAGCAGCGTTTGGGGGGGTCAGCCCCAGCATTTT. Its protein is CASSVWGGQPQHF.